This T cell receptor beta chain is from a study of cytomegalovirus exposure and HLA in healthy donors. General observations from the study: Published work reported that the classifier diagnosed cytomegalovirus status with high specificity and sensitivity. In a later analysis, HLA-associated beta chains showed higher expansion and lower generation probabilities than comparable chains. The study dropped some indistinguishable V segments, TRBV6-2 and TRBV6-3 among them. Presence/absence analyses assumed roughly uniform sequencing depth across donors.

As for this clone: Its antigen is unknown.

This CDR3 spans 15 amino acids. Germline CDR1 SGHNT, CDR2 YYREEE (reference sequence). V was trimmed by 4 bases and J by 2 bases, leaving 13 bases between them. The primer mix had 60 Vbeta and 13 Jbeta primers. Assay used: immunoSEQ multiplex PCR; TCRdb lists only in-frame clones, some missing. The repertoire holds 200,000 to 300,000 clones, with around 76% as singletons. The V call is TRBV5-4, the J call TRBJ2-1; D not resolved. Sequenced material: PBMCs. This TCR came from a woman between 40 and 55 years old in good health and CMV-seropositive. The CDR3 reads CASSHPGPAYNEQFF. DNA of the CDR3: TGTGCCAGCAGCCACCCAGGTCCGGCCTACAATGAGCAGTTCTTC.